This T cell receptor beta chain came from a study of shared clonotypes between healthy human individuals. Germline V gene sequence: CDR1 SGDLS, CDR2 YYNGEE. The CDR3 runs to 14 residues. The J segment lost 2 bases and the V segment lost 5 bases, leaving 5 bases of the junction unmatched. Per the authors' pipeline: ImmunoSEQ yielded junction-only sequences lacking quality scores, so filtering differed. Some clones are missing from TCRdb's copy, which holds only in-frame ones; the method was immunoSEQ multiplex PCR. D and trimming were read from the DNA, whereas the V and J calls and clone size are those reported in that table. The profile shows about 2 million clones, over 85% of them singletons.

This sequence joins TRBV9 and TRBJ2-7; 9 bases align to TRBD1. The sequence came from a man younger than 35 in good health. The source material was naive CD4+ T cells sorted from blood. Subset noted: CD45RA+ positively selected. The CDR3 bases are TGTGCCAGCAGTAGGACAGGGGCCCCCTACGAGCAGTACTTC. This gives the protein CASSRTGAPYEQYF.